This T cell receptor (beta chain) was found in a study of T cells in Graves' hyperthyroidism and ophthalmopathy. Whole-study findings and limits: The authors' 13 V-J model separated ophthalmopathy from stable hyperthyroidism.

Points on this clonotype: The antigen is unknown. One end of the junction is discordant with germline, which a read error may explain.

TCR beta CDR3 regions were amplified from RNA transcripts. Initially, a first-round RT-PCR of the TCR CDR3 employed the HTBI primer set. TCRdb passed the multiplex PCR reads through MiXCR, listing each CDR3 protein once. The sample includes 450,000 to 700,000 distinct CDR3 sequences, 46% of them seen just once. Germline CDR1 is ENHRY and CDR2 is SYGVKD. CDR3 size: 14 residues. Material: peripheral blood or thyroid tissue (not recorded which). The chain links TRBV10-3 to TRBJ2-5; maybe TRBD1 (5 bases). The clonotype was recovered from an adult woman with Graves' disease, either hyperthyroidism or ophthalmopathy (not recorded which). This chain's CDR3 is CASSDPGSYETQYF. For the CDR3, the DNA is TGTGCCAGCAGTGATCCAGGGTCTTACGAGACCCAGTACTTC.